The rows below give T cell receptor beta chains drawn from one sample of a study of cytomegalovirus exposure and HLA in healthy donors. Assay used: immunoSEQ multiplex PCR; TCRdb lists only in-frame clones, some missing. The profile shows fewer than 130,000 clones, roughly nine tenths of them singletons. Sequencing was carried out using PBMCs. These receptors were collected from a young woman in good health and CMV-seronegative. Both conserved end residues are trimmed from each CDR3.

ASNRQGTNTEAF TRBV9
ASSLEGGGAGATDTQY TRBV11-1
ASSLEGGAYTEAF TRBV11-2
ASSNGQGST TRBV7-2
ASSNPQH TRBV28
AITGTGGYT TRBV6-7
ASSAWDRSNEKLF TRBV25-1
ASSLAGQGIFDEQY TRBV5-1
ASSISGTRDTQY TRBV7-2
ASRASSTDTQY TRBV10-1
AWGQVRTEAF TRBV30
ASSLSGGGYSYEQY TRBV5-1
ASSPGLAVTYEQY TRBV28
ASSPLAGDTGELF TRBV4-2
ASRPGAAEAF TRBV19
ASRDLAASTDTQY TRBV5-4
ASKQGLRGEQY TRBV6-5
ASRLSEHAF TRBV28
ASSAWDTERHGYT TRBV9
ASSEAHKGGPRNGYT TRBV2
ASSPGTSGSRGEQY TRBV4-3
AWSDTVQASNQPQH TRBV30
ASSPTSGGDYNEQF TRBV4-2
ASSIAGSGTEAF TRBV6-5
ASSYQLAGTDTQY TRBV6-5
ASSQTSGGRRQF TRBV19
ASSFPLSGSSTDTQY TRBV7-9
ASSLRGQGAGEQY TRBV27
ASSDSMGNYGYT TRBV7-2
ASTESGLNTEAF TRBV25-1
ASSGEGISGYT TRBV2
ASTMDRINQPQH TRBV18
ASSDVAGGLYEQF TRBV2
AWNKDFSYEQY TRBV30
ASSVDGSGANEQF TRBV6-4
ASSQDQGAKETQY TRBV4-1
ASSPDRGEQY TRBV18
ASSPGLGGTEAF TRBV18
AISELPGGRGTDTQY TRBV10-3
AWSESSSYEQY TRBV30
ASRGGDRISQPQH TRBV27
ASSPRGGGLYGYT TRBV28
ASSESMSTNRQY TRBV10-1
AWRQGGGADTQY TRBV30
ASSFSRSPLH TRBV7-9
ASSPTSGGAAGELF TRBV7-2
ASSFSSGAGELF TRBV7-8
SATTGAGYT TRBV20-1
ASSQGTGGYGYT TRBV4-1
ASSSGKRRDGELF TRBV7-9
ASRQGANYGYT TRBV27